This T cell receptor beta chain was sequenced during a study of T cells after yellow fever vaccination. The germline V gene has CDR1 SGHRS and CDR2 YFSETQ. The V gene lost 1 base and the J gene lost 0 bases, with 10 bases spanning the gap. The CDR3 loop spans 15 amino acids. As TCR cDNA was made by 5'RACE template switching, a universal primer site and UMIs were added. Using its own MiXCR run on the 5' RACE reads, TCRdb lists one record per CDR3 protein. In the table there are some 300,000 distinct CDR3 sequences, approximately 8% of which are singletons. This clonotype showed up just a few times. Its antigen is unidentified. Study observations and caveats: Most clones from primary vaccination resurfaced after the booster (nearly 97% CD4, around 91% CD8). Weaker, the secondary response peaked sooner, at day 5 versus 15.

The receptor was isolated from a man in his late teens or twenties who received the YFV17D yellow fever vaccine. Sequencing used CD4+ T cells sorted from PBMCs, obtained 5 days after the yellow fever booster vaccination. The gene calls are TRBV5-1 and TRBJ1-1; tentative D call: TRBD1 (6 bases). The CDR3 is CASSLNGDMNTEAFF. CDR3 nucleotides: TGCGCCAGCAGCTTGAATGGGGACATGAACACTGAAGCTTTCTTT.